The 29 T cell receptor beta chains below were found in one sample sequenced in a study of PD-1 blockade in classical Hodgkin lymphoma. Assay: immunoSEQ multiplex PCR; the TCRdb copy retains only in-frame clones and omits some. Of 95,000 to 100,000 clones listed, 80% to 90% are singletons. After autologous stem cell transplantation all patients relapsed, and prior brentuximab vedotin exposure differed between cohorts. This specimen was peripheral blood mononuclear cells (PBMCs), taken before the second cycle of nivolumab. The receptors were sampled from a human donor with classical Hodgkin lymphoma.

The chain has TRBV25-1 and TRBJ1-4, with D tentatively TRBD1 (5 bases). V was cut by 8 bases and J by 5 bases, with 15 bases left in between. The CDR3 runs to 14 residues. The germline V gene has CDR1 MGHDK and CDR2 SYGVNS. The CDR3 coding sequence is TGTGCCAGCGGCAGGTGGGGCTTGAATGAAAAACTGTTTTTT. As protein: CASGRWGLNEKLFF.

The chain joins TRBV6-6 to TRBJ2-1; D possibly corresponds to TRBD1 (5 bases). The CDR3 has 12 residues. Per germline, CDR1 MNHNY and CDR2 SVGAGI (reference sequence). The V and J ends lost 5 bases and 4 bases respectively, with 6 bases between them. CDR3: CASSRQYNEQFF. CDR3 DNA sequence: TGTGCCAGCAGTCGACAGTACAATGAGCAGTTCTTC.

This clone appeared a few times. The J gene is TRBJ1-1, the V gene TRBV5-1, with D tentatively TRBD1 (6 bases). From germline, CDR1 is SGHRS and CDR2 YFSETQ. The CDR3 runs 13 residues. V shed 3 bases and J shed 1 base, with 7 bases lying between them. The CDR3 protein is CASSWGQNTEAFF. DNA of the CDR3: TGCGCCAGCAGCTGGGGACAGAACACTGAAGCTTTCTTT. Full variable domain (outside the CDR3, taken from reference TRBV5-1 and TRBJ1-1): KAGVTQTPRYLIKTRGQQVTLSCSPISGHRSVSWYQQTPGQGLQFLFEYFSETQRNKGNFPGRFSGRQFSNSRSEMNVSTLELGDSALYLCASSWGQNTEAFFGQGTRLTVV.

The V call is TRBV16, the J call TRBJ1-5; D gene ambiguous. Trimming pared 4 bases from V and 7 bases from J, leaving 14 bases between. CDR3 length: 14 amino acids. Germline CDR1 KGHSY, CDR2 FQNENV. In DNA, the CDR3 is TGTGCCAGCAGCCCAAGTCGGAATCGGCAGCCCCAGCATTTT. This sequence encodes CASSPSRNRQPQHF.

The CDR3 loop reads CASSSQVYEQYF. Written as DNA, the CDR3 is TGTGCCAGCAGCTCACAGGTCTACGAGCAGTACTTC. This chain uses TRBV7-9 with TRBJ2-7; possibly TRBD1 for D (5 bases). Per the germline V gene, CDR1 is SEHNR and CDR2 is FQNEAQ (reference sequence). Trimming took off 4 bases at V and 3 bases at J, with 7 bases between the two ends. The CDR3 is made up of 12 amino acids.

The chain combines TRBV5-6 with TRBJ2-7, with D uncertain. The CDR3 loop spans 14 amino acids. Trimming pared 0 bases from V and 2 bases from J, leaving 9 bases between. Germline lookup yields CDR1 SGHDT and CDR2 YYEEEE. The CDR3 here is CASSLEGITYEQYF. The CDR3 DNA reads as TGTGCCAGCAGCTTGGAAGGGATCACCTACGAGCAGTACTTC. The complete variable domain, with remaining parts taken from reference TRBV5-6 and TRBJ2-7, reads DAGVTQSPTHLIKTRGQQVTLRCSPKSGHDTVSWYQQALGQGPQFIFQYYEEEERQRGNFPDRFSGHQFPNYSSELNVNALLLGDSALYLCASSLEGITYEQYFGPGTRLTVT.

The rearrangement uses TRBV18 and TRBJ1-3, with 7 positions matching TRBD1. The V gene's germline CDR1 is KGHSH and CDR2 LQKENI. V lost 3 bases, J lost 0 bases, and 5 bases stayed unmatched. This CDR3 region has 16 residues. The DNA for the CDR3 is TGTGCCAGCTCACCCACAGGGGCCAGCTCTGGAAACACCATATATTTT. Translating gives CASSPTGASSGNTIYF.

The chain joins TRBV7-6 to TRBJ1-2, with a tentative D call TRBD1 (5 bases). Germline CDR1 and CDR2: SGHVS and FNYEAQ. V shed 5 bases and J shed 3 bases, with 16 bases lying between them. This CDR3 has 15 amino acids. CDR3 sequence (DNA): TGTGCCAGCAGCCTTGGGACGGCCTTTGACTATGGCTACACCTTC. This codes for CASSLGTAFDYGYTF.

The chain combines TRBV7-9 with TRBJ2-4; D not resolved. V was cut by 1 base and J by 4 bases, with 5 bases left in between. This CDR3 spans 13 amino acids. Germline values: CDR1 SEHNR, CDR2 FQNEAQ (reference sequence). CDR3 sequence (DNA): TGTGCCAGCAGCTTAGGCCAAAAAAACATTCAGTACTTC. Residues: CASSLGQKNIQYF.

CDR3 sequence: CASSFWTGGSGNTIYF. In DNA form, the CDR3 reads TGTGCCAGCAGCTTCTGGACAGGCGGCTCTGGAAACACCATATATTTT. The chain employs TRBV5-6 and TRBJ1-3; 7 positions match TRBD1. The trim removed 2 bases at V and 0 bases at J, leaving 5 bases unmatched. CDR1 SGHDT and CDR2 YYEEEE come from the germline V gene. The CDR3 covers 16 residues.

The V call is TRBV9, the J call TRBJ2-1; 11 nucleotides match TRBD2. CDR1 SGDLS and CDR2 YYNGEE come from the germline V gene. Trimming cost V 0 bases and J 0 bases; bases outside gene matches: 14. The length of the CDR3 is 21 residues. The DNA for the CDR3 is TGTGCCAGCAGCGTAGTACCTTCGGGGCTAGCGGGGGGCTCCTCCTACAATGAGCAGTTCTTC. Translated, it gives CASSVVPSGLAGGSSYNEQFF.

CDR3: CAWSGTDILRGANVLTF. In nucleotides, the CDR3 is TGTGCCTGGAGTGGGACCGACATATTACGGGGGGCCAACGTCCTGACTTTC. V is TRBV30 and J is TRBJ2-6; D not resolved. V was cut by 1 base and J by 4 bases, with 17 bases left in between. CDR1 and CDR2 (germline): GTSNPN, SVGIG (reference sequence). The CDR3 spans 17 residues.

The chain joins TRBV30 to TRBJ1-6; TRBD1 might be the D (5 bases). This CDR3 comprises 16 residues. Looked up from germline, CDR1 is GTSNPN and CDR2 is SVGIG (reference sequence). Trimming removed 1 base at V and 2 bases at J, with 12 bases between. CDR3 sequence reads: CAWSGAGPPYNSPLHF. In DNA form, the CDR3 reads TGTGCCTGGAGTGGGGCAGGGCCCCCCTATAATTCACCCCTCCACTTT. The whole variable domain, filled in from reference TRBV30 and TRBJ1-6, reads SQTIHQWPATLVQPVGSPLSLECTVEGTSNPNLYWYRQAAGRGLQLLFYSVGIGQISSEVPQNLSASRPQDRQFILSSKKLLLSDSGFYLCAWSGAGPPYNSPLHFGNGTRLTVT.

This clone came up many times. V gene TRBV15 combines with J gene TRBJ1-5; D gene uncertain. There are 14 residues in the CDR3. Germline values: CDR1 LNHNV, CDR2 YYDKDF (reference sequence). V was shortened by 2 bases and J by 3 bases, with 8 bases between the two germline ends. CDR3 DNA sequence: TGTGCCACCAGCAGAACAGCCTACAATCAGCCCCAGCATTTT. Its protein product is CATSRTAYNQPQHF.

This chain joins TRBV10-2 and TRBJ2-5; 10 positions agree with TRBD2. V lost 7 bases, J lost 5 bases, and 4 bases stayed unmatched. The CDR3 consists of 13 residues. Germline V gene data show CDR1 as WSHSY and CDR2 as SAAADI. The CDR3: CASKASGGETQYF. CDR3 nucleotides: TGCGCCAGCAAGGCTAGCGGGGGTGAGACCCAGTACTTC.

This clone was recorded only once. The chain joins TRBV27 to TRBJ1-6; D is perhaps TRBD1 (5 bases). The CDR3 extends over 16 amino acids. V gave up 2 bases and J gave up 3 bases, with 11 bases separating them. Germline CDR1 reads MNHEY; CDR2 reads SMNVEV (reference sequence). CDR3 DNA sequence: TGTGCCAGCAGTTTAAAGGGACGCCTCTATAATTCACCCCTCCACTTT. It encodes CASSLKGRLYNSPLHF.

The rearrangement uses TRBV18 and TRBJ1-4; no reliable D call. Trimming shortened V by 5 bases and J by 0 bases, and 1 base separated the two germline ends. The CDR3 has 12 amino acids. Germline V CDR1 and CDR2: KGHSH, LQKENI. The CDR3 DNA reads TGTGCCAGCTCAGCAACTAATGAAAAACTGTTTTTT. Amino acids: CASSATNEKLFF.

The chain couples TRBV5-5 to TRBJ1-6; a weak D match, TRBD1 (6 bases). Germline V gene lookup returns CDR1 SGHKS and CDR2 YYEKEE (reference sequence). The V end was cut by 0 bases, the J end by 8 bases, with 12 bases between. The CDR3 extends over 15 amino acids. This chain's CDR3 is CASSLDRVGDSPLHF. The CDR3 nucleotides read TGTGCCAGCAGCTTGGACAGGGTTGGCGATTCACCCCTCCACTTT. The complete variable domain, with remaining parts taken from reference TRBV5-5 and TRBJ1-6, reads DAGVTQSPTHLIKTRGQQVTLRCSPISGHKSVSWYQQVLGQGPQFIFQYYEKEERGRGNFPDRFSARQFPNYSSELNVNALLLGDSALYLCASSLDRVGDSPLHFGNGTRLTVT.

The chain carries TRBV13 and TRBJ2-1; weak D call: TRBD2 (6 bases). Germline CDR1 is PRHDT and CDR2 is FYEKMQ (reference sequence). Trimming removed 1 base at V and 1 base at J, with 20 bases between. This CDR3 contains 19 residues. The CDR3 nucleotides read TGTGCCAGCAGCTTAGCCGGGTTAGGGACGGGGACTTCCTACAATGAGCAGTTCTTC. Amino acid sequence: CASSLAGLGTGTSYNEQFF.

The chain has TRBV9 and TRBJ2-7; weak D call: TRBD2 (7 bases). V was pared by 0 bases and J by 3 bases, with 13 bases between. This CDR3 is 15 amino acids long. In germline, CDR1 is SGDLS, CDR2 YYNGEE. The CDR3 DNA reads TGTGCCAGCAGCGTAGGGGGGGGCACAGACTACGAGCAGTACTTC. It is translated as CASSVGGGTDYEQYF. Full variable domain (missing parts from reference TRBV9 and TRBJ2-7): DSGVTQTPKHLITATGQRVTLRCSPRSGDLSVYWYQQSLDQGLQFLIQYYNGEERAKGNILERFSAQQFPDLHSELNLSSLELGDSALYFCASSVGGGTDYEQYFGPGTRLTVT.

This chain uses TRBV14 with TRBJ2-2; a weak D match, TRBD2 (6 bases). This CDR3 is built from 14 residues. Between the trimmed V and J ends, which lost 3 bases and 3 bases, there was a span of 8 bases. Germline V gene data show CDR1 as SGHDN and CDR2 as FVKESK. In DNA, the CDR3 is TGTGCCAGCAGCCAGTGGAGGGACACCGGGGAGCTGTTTTTT. Its translation is CASSQWRDTGELFF.

This clone was seen a few times. The rearrangement joins TRBV30 to TRBJ1-4, with D tentatively TRBD1 (5 bases). V lost 7 bases and J lost 10, with 22 bases in between. The germline gives CDR1 GTSNPN, CDR2 SVGIG (reference sequence). The CDR3 length is 14 residues. The CDR3 bases are TGTGCCTCCCTCGTCGAGGGGCTGGTTGGAAAACTGTTTTTT. It translates to CASLVEGLVGKLFF.

The CDR3 loop is CASSLVRGATDTQYF. In DNA, the CDR3 is TGTGCCAGCAGCTTGGTTCGGGGGGCCACTGATACGCAGTATTTT. The J gene is TRBJ2-3, the V gene TRBV5-4, with TRBD2 as a possible D gene (7 bases). This CDR3 has 15 residues. Germline CDR1 and CDR2: SGHNT and YYREEE (reference sequence). Trimming pared 0 bases from V and 6 bases from J, leaving 14 bases between.

V is TRBV21-1 and J is TRBJ2-7; the table's TRBD2 call for D was not verified on the DNA. TRBV21-1 is classified as a pseudogene. The CDR3 contains 13 residues. The CDR3 coding sequence is TGTGCCAGCTGCGGGATCTTCTCCTACGAGCAGTACTTC. Amino acid sequence: CASCGIFSYEQYF.

The V gene is TRBV6-1, the J gene TRBJ1-1; D gene ambiguous. CDR1 and CDR2 (germline): MNHNS, SASEGT. Trimming left V 0 bases short and J 1 base short, with 3 bases between. The CDR3 contains 13 residues. For the CDR3, the DNA is TGTGCCAGCAGTGAAGCTGAGAACACTGAAGCTTTCTTT. Amino acids: CASSEAENTEAFF.

This clone occurred once. The chain is built from TRBV10-1 and TRBJ1-2, with 7 bases that match TRBD1. The germline gives CDR1 WNHNN, CDR2 SYGVQD (reference sequence). This CDR3 contains 16 residues. J lost 5 bases, V lost 0 bases, and 9 bases had no gene match. The CDR3: CASSESWVRGGYGYTF. The DNA of the CDR3 is TGCGCCAGCAGTGAGTCTTGGGTCAGGGGGGGGTATGGCTACACCTTC.

The chain links TRBV28 to TRBJ1-5, with 8 positions matching TRBD1. This CDR3 is 15 amino acids long. The V gene's germline CDR1 is MDHEN and CDR2 SYDVKM. V shed 6 bases, J shed 0 bases, and the junction held 4 bases outside the gene matches. In DNA, the CDR3 is TGTGCCAGCAGGGAAGGACAGGGTAGCAATCAGCCCCAGCATTTT. This sequence encodes CASREGQGSNQPQHF.

In this sample, this clone turned up once. The chain joins TRBV19 to TRBJ2-5, with 7 bases that match TRBD1. CDR3 length: 13 amino acids. Per the germline V gene, CDR1 is LNHDA and CDR2 is SQIVND (reference sequence). The J segment lost 1 base and the V segment lost 9 bases, leaving 5 bases of the junction unmatched. The CDR3 sequence: CASQTGSQETQYF. DNA of the CDR3: TGTGCCAGCCAGACAGGGAGCCAAGAGACCCAGTACTTC.

The V and J genes are TRBV6-5 and TRBJ1-5; D gene ambiguous. Germline CDR1 reads MNHEY; CDR2 reads SVGAGI. This CDR3 is built from 12 residues. V was pared by 6 bases and J by 9 bases, with 12 bases between. This CDR3 reads CASSPREGPQHF. The CDR3 DNA sequence: TGTGCCAGCAGCCCTCGCGAGGGGCCCCAGCATTTT.